Shown below are 2 T cell receptor beta chains from a single sample sequenced in a study of early T cells in non-severe SARS-CoV-2 infection. TCRdb called the 5' RACE reads again in MiXCR, with one record for every CDR3 protein. The sample records about 47,000 distinct CDR3 sequences, roughly 10% being singletons. Source: whole blood, taken at baseline. These TCRs come from an adult who was a healthcare worker with PCR-confirmed SARS-CoV-2 infection or an uninfected control (not recorded which).

This clonotype has at least ten counts. The chain employs TRBV14 and TRBJ2-5; D is undetermined. The germline V gene encodes CDR1 SGHDN and CDR2 FVKESK. This CDR3 is built from 14 residues. Trimming pared 6 bases from V and 0 bases from J, leaving 11 bases between. CDR3 loop: CASRKEQYQETQYF. The DNA of the CDR3 is TGTGCCAGCAGGAAGGAACAGTACCAAGAGACCCAGTACTTC.

This clonotype was seen a handful of times. The chain has TRBV6-5 and TRBJ2-7; D is uncertain. Trimming left V 5 bases short and J 3 bases short, with 8 bases between. Germline CDR1 reads MNHEY; CDR2 reads SVGAGI. CDR3 size: 12 residues. The CDR3, as DNA: TGTGCCAGCAGTGCCGATTACTACGAGCAGTACTTC. It translates to CASSADYYEQYF.